This entry describes one T cell receptor beta chain. Its antigen is unidentified. The protocol was immunoSEQ multiplex PCR, while the TCRdb copy is restricted to in-frame clones and leaves out a portion. The table gives 15,000 to 20,000 clones; the top ten clones make up less than 20% of it. The sample belongs to a study of T cells in women clearing cervical HPV infection. Background on the study: Women with histologically confirmed HPV16-related CIN3 or worse, 2 with invasive cancer, served as cases. Study observations and caveats: CIN3+ cases had significantly higher TCR richness than controls; evenness did not differ. Each sample's T-cell count was unknown, possibly confounding richness. Richness plus V gene abundances separated cases from controls with AUC around 0.79.

Sequencing used blood buffy coat. This sequence was found in a woman between 18 and 70 years old with a cervical HPV16 infection that either progressed to CIN3+ or cleared (not recorded which).

The CDR3 DNA, read in part, is TGTGCCAGCAGCCAAGTCGGGGGGCCTCAGGGCGGGGAG. It is translated as CASSQVGGPQGGE. The entire CDR3 is CASSQVGGPQGGELFF. V is TRBV14 and J is TRBJ2-2; D possibly corresponds to TRBD2 (7 bases). The missing CDR3 end, 3 residues past where the read stops, is filled in from the germline J gene. The CDR3 loop spans 16 amino acids. V was cut by 1 base and J by 7 bases, with 16 bases left in between. Germline V gene sequence: CDR1 SGHDN, CDR2 FVKESK.